This T cell receptor (beta chain) was identified during a study of cytomegalovirus exposure and HLA in healthy donors. Whole-study findings and limits: Several of the most significant clusters were apparently associated with common viral pathogens in a later analysis.

In germline, CDR1 is MGHDK, CDR2 SYGVNS. The CDR3 consists of 16 residues. V dropped 5 bases and J dropped 5; count of bases not matched to a gene: 10. Amplification used 60 Vbeta primers and 13 Jbeta primers. Method: immunoSEQ multiplex PCR; TCRdb's copy keeps in-frame clones and lacks some. The sample has 130,000 to 150,000 clones; roughly 80% are singletons. With respect to this clone: Its antigen is unknown.

The clonotype comes from a male donor in good health and CMV-seronegative. The specimen was PBMCs. The rearrangement links TRBV25-1 to TRBJ2-7; TRBD1 agrees at 12 bases. The CDR3 nucleotides read TGTGCCAGCAGTCCATTCGGGGGACAGGGGGCGAACGAGCAGTACTTC. It encodes CASSPFGGQGANEQYF.